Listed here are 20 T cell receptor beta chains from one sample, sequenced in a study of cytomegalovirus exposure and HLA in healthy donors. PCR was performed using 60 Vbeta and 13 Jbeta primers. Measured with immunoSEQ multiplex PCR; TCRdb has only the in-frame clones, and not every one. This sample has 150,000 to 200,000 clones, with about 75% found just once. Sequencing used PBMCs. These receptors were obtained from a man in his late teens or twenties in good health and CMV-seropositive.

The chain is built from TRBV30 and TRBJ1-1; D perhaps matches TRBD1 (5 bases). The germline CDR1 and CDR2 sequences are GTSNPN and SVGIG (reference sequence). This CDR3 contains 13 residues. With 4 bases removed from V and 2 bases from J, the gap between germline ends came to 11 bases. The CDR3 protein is CAWNGGLNTEAFF. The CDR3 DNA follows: TGTGCCTGGAATGGGGGACTTAACACTGAAGCTTTCTTT.

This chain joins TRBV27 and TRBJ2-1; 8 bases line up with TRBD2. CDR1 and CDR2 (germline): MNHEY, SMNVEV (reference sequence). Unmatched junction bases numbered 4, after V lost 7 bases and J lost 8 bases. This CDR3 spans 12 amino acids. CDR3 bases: TGTGCCAGCACCCCCGGGGGGGATGAGCAGTTCTTC. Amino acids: CASTPGGDEQFF.

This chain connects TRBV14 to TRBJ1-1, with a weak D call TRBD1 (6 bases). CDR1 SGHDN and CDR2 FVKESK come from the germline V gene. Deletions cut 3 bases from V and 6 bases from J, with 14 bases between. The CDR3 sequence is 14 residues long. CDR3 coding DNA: TGTGCCAGCAGCCAGAAACAGGGTTGGGCTGAAGCTTTCTTT. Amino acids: CASSQKQGWAEAFF.

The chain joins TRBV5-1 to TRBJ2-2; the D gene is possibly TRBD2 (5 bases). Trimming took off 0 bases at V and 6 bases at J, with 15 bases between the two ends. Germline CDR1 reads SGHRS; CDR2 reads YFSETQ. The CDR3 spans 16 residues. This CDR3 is CASSLGMGVGAGELFF. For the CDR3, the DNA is TGCGCCAGCAGCTTGGGAATGGGAGTTGGCGCCGGGGAGCTGTTTTTT.

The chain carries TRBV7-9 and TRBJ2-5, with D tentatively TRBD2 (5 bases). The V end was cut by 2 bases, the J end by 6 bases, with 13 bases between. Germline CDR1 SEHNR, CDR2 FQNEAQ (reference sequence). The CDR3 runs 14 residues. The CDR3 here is CASSLSAGLKTQYF. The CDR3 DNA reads TGTGCCAGCAGCTTAAGCGCGGGTTTGAAGACCCAGTACTTC.

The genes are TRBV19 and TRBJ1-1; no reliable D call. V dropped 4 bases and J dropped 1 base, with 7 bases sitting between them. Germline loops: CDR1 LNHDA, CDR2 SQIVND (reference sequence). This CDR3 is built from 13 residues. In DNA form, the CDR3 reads TGTGCCAGTAGTACAAGAGGGAACACTGAAGCTTTCTTT. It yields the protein CASSTRGNTEAFF.

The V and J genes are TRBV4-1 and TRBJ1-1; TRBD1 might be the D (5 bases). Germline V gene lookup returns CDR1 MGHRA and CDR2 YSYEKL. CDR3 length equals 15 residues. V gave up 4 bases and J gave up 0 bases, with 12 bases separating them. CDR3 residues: CASSLVRQMNTEAFF. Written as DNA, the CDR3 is TGCGCCAGCAGCCTCGTCAGACAGATGAACACTGAAGCTTTCTTT.

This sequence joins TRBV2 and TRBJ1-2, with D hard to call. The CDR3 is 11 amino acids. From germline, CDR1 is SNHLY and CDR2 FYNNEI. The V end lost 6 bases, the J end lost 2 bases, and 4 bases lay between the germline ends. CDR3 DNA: TGTGCCAGCAGCGTGAACTATGGCTACACCTTC. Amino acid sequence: CASSVNYGYTF.

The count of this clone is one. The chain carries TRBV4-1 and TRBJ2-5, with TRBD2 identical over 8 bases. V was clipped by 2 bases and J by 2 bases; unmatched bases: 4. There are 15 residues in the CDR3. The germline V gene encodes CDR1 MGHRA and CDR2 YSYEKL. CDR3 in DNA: TGCGCCAGCAGCCAATCTAGCGGGCATCAAGAGACCCAGTACTTC. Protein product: CASSQSSGHQETQYF.

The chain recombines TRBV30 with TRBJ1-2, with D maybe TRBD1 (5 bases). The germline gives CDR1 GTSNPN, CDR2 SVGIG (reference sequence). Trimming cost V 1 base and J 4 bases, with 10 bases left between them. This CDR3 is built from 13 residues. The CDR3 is CAWSAGVGYGYTF. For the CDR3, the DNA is TGTGCCTGGAGTGCGGGGGTCGGCTATGGCTACACCTTC.

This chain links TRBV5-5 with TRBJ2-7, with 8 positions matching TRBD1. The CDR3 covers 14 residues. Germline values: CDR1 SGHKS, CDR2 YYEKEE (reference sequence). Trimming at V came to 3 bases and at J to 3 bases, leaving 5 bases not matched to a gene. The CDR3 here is CASSSQGGLYEQYV. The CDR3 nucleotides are TGTGCCAGCAGCTCACAGGGGGGACTCTACGAGCAGTACGTC.

CDR3 amino acids: CASSTGQGNSGELFF. The CDR3 nucleotides are TGTGCCAGCAGTACGGGACAGGGGAATTCCGGGGAGCTGTTTTTT. The genes are TRBV28 and TRBJ2-2; TRBD1 aligns across 10 bases. CDR1 and CDR2 (germline): MDHEN, SYDVKM. V gave up 5 bases and J gave up 6 bases; unmatched junction bases: 6. The CDR3 spans 15 residues.

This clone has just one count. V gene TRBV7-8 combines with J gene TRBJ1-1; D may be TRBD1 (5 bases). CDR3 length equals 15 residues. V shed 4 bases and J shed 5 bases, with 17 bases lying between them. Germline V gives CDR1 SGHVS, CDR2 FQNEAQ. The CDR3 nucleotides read TGTGCCAGCAGCTCGGATCGGGGGAGGTTAACTGAAGCTTTCTTT. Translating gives CASSSDRGRLTEAFF.

The CDR3 region has the DNA TGTGCCAGCAGCTTAGGGTCAGGGAATAGCAATCAGCCCCAGCATTTT. This translates into CASSLGSGNSNQPQHF. The rearrangement uses TRBV7-9 and TRBJ1-5, with D perhaps TRBD1 (5 bases). This CDR3 contains 16 residues. The germline V and J ends were trimmed by 1 base and 0 bases, with 10 bases remaining between them. CDR1 is SEHNR and CDR2 is FQNEAQ in the germline V gene (reference sequence).

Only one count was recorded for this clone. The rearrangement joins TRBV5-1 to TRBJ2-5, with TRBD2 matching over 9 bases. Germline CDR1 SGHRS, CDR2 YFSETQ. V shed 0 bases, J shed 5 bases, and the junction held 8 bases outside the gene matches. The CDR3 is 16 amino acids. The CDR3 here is CASSLEASGDRETQYF. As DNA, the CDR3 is TGCGCCAGCAGCTTGGAGGCTAGCGGGGATAGGGAGACCCAGTACTTC.

CDR3 sequence (DNA): TGTGCCAGCAGACCGGGACTAGCGAATTACGAGCAGTACGTC. Translation gives CASRPGLANYEQYV. The chain links TRBV6-6 to TRBJ2-7; TRBD2 matches 10 bases. The CDR3 sequence is 14 residues long. Germline values: CDR1 MNHNY, CDR2 SVGAGI (reference sequence). V was clipped by 6 bases and J by 4 bases; unmatched bases: 6.

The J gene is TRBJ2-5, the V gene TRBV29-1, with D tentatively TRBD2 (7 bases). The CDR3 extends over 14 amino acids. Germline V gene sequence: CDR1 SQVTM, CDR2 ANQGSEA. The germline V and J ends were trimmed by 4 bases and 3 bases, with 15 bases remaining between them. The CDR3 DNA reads TGCAGCGTTGCCAAAGGGGGAGGGGAAGAGACCCAGTACTTC. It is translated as CSVAKGGGEETQYF.

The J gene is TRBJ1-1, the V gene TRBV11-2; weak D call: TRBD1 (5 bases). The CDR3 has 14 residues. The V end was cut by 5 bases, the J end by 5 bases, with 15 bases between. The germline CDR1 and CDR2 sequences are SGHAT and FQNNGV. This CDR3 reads CASSPRTLTTEAFF. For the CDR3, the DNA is TGTGCCAGCAGCCCCCGGACACTCACAACTGAAGCTTTCTTT.

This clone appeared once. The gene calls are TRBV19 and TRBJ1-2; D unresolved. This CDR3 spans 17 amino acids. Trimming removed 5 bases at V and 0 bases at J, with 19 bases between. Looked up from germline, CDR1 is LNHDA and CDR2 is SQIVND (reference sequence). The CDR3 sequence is CASSFRSETYTNYGYTF. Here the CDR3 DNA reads TGTGCCAGTAGTTTTCGGAGCGAAACCTATACTAACTATGGCTACACCTTC.

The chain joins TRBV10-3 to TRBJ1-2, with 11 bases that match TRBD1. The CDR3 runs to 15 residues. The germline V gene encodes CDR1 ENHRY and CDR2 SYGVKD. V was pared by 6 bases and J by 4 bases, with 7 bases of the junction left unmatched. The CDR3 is CAISARTGGGYGYTF. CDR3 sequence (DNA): TGTGCCATCAGCGCCAGGACAGGGGGCGGCTATGGCTACACCTTC.